The 28 T cell receptor beta chains reported below all come from one sample, sequenced in a study of blood T cell repertoires in COVID-19. Profiling relied on immunoSEQ multiplex PCR, and the TCRdb table lists in-frame clones only, not all of them. The sample has more than 150,000 clones, 85% to 95% seen once. Input material: peripheral blood. The receptors derive from a man aged 25-45 years with COVID-19, enrolled during active disease.

The rearrangement joins TRBV19 to TRBJ2-7; D possibly corresponds to TRBD1 (6 bases). The V gene lost 3 bases and the J gene lost 3 bases, with 18 bases spanning the gap. Germline V gives CDR1 LNHDA, CDR2 SQIVND (reference sequence). The CDR3 consists of 16 residues. CDR3 nucleotides: TGTGCCAGTAGTATTTCCCCGCCAGGGGCCAACTACGAGCAGTACTTC. This gives the protein CASSISPPGANYEQYF.

This clone came up once. The rearrangement links TRBV6-1 to TRBJ1-5; 7 bases agree with TRBD1. The V gene's germline CDR1 is MNHNS and CDR2 SASEGT. The CDR3 contains 16 residues. J lost 3 bases, V lost 3 bases, and 8 bases had no gene match. In nucleotides, the CDR3 is TGTGCCAGCAGTGATCGTCCAGGGGGATCCAATCAGCCCCAGCATTTT. Translated, it gives CASSDRPGGSNQPQHF.

V gene TRBV9 combines with J gene TRBJ1-1; TRBD1 agrees at 9 bases. Unmatched junction bases numbered 3, after V lost 3 bases and J lost 0 bases. Germline V gives CDR1 SGDLS, CDR2 YYNGEE. The CDR3 totals 15 residues. Here the CDR3 reads CASSGTGELNTEAFF. The CDR3 DNA reads TGTGCCAGCAGCGGGACAGGGGAACTGAACACTGAAGCTTTCTTT.

The chain combines TRBV12-3 or TRBV12-4 with TRBJ2-1; possibly TRBD1 for D (6 bases). The CDR3 extends over 13 amino acids. The germline V and J ends were trimmed by 4 bases and 9 bases, with 13 bases remaining between them. In DNA form, the CDR3 reads TGTGCCAGCAGTTCAACAGGGTCGAGTGAGCAGTTCTTC. Amino acids: CASSSTGSSEQFF.

This clone was seen just once. CDR3 protein: CAWRIQGVAEAFF. The CDR3 DNA sequence: TGTGCCTGGAGAATCCAGGGGGTGGCTGAAGCTTTCTTT. J is TRBJ1-1 and V is TRBV30; TRBD1 agrees at 7 bases. V lost 3 bases to trimming and J lost 6 bases; unmatched junction nucleotides: 7. There are 13 residues in the CDR3. Germline V gene lookup returns CDR1 GTSNPN and CDR2 SVGIG (reference sequence).

This chain connects TRBV7-9 to TRBJ1-2; a weak D match, TRBD1 (6 bases). From germline, CDR1 is SEHNR and CDR2 FQNEAQ (reference sequence). Trimming cost V 5 bases and J 3 bases, with 10 bases left between them. The CDR3 totals 13 residues. The CDR3 sequence is CASSKWTDYGYTF. Written as DNA, the CDR3 is TGTGCCAGCAGCAAATGGACAGACTATGGCTACACCTTC. Supplemented by reference TRBV7-9 and TRBJ1-2, the full variable domain reads DTGVSQNPRHKITKRGQNVTFRCDPISEHNRLYWYRQTLGQGPEFLTYFQNEAQLEKSRLLSDRFSAERPKGSFSTLEIQRTEQGDSAMYLCASSKWTDYGYTFGSGTRLTVV.

J is TRBJ2-7 and V is TRBV29-1, with 8 bases identical to TRBD1. V was pared by 7 bases and J by 5 bases, with 7 bases of the junction left unmatched. Germline values: CDR1 SQVTM, CDR2 ANQGSEA. This CDR3 is built from 12 residues. CDR3 sequence reads: CSGKDRGDEQYF. For the CDR3, the DNA is TGCAGCGGGAAAGACAGGGGCGACGAGCAGTACTTC.

This clone appeared once. The rearrangement links TRBV11-2 to TRBJ2-5, with TRBD2 as a possible D gene (5 bases). The CDR3 is 13 amino acids. Germline assignment: CDR1 SGHAT and CDR2 FQNNGV. V lost 6 bases to trimming and J lost 5 bases, with 13 bases between them. In DNA form, the CDR3 reads TGTGCCAGCAGACTAGAAAGGGAGGAGACCCAGTACTTC. As protein: CASRLEREETQYF.

The chain carries TRBV30 and TRBJ1-6; D gene uncertain. This CDR3 has 13 residues. The V and J ends lost 5 bases and 6 bases respectively, with 11 bases between them. The germline CDR1 and CDR2 sequences are GTSNPN and SVGIG (reference sequence). In DNA form, the CDR3 reads TGTGCCTGGGGGAGGGATACTAATTCACCCCTCCACTTT. Translation gives CAWGRDTNSPLHF.

This clone has just one count. The V and J genes are TRBV18 and TRBJ2-7; 11 bases are shared with TRBD2. The CDR3 is made up of 18 amino acids. Losses at the gene ends were 1 base for V and 0 bases for J; bases not matched to a gene: 8. Per germline, CDR1 KGHSH and CDR2 LQKENI. The CDR3 DNA sequence: TGTGCCAGCTCACCACGCGGGACACTAGCGGGGGCCTCCTACGAGCAGTACTTC. This encodes CASSPRGTLAGASYEQYF.

The chain recombines TRBV10-3 with TRBJ1-2; D is possibly TRBD1 (5 bases). This CDR3 region has 13 residues. V was trimmed by 7 bases and J by 2 bases, leaving 11 bases between them. Germline lookup yields CDR1 ENHRY and CDR2 SYGVKD. The CDR3 DNA follows: TGTGCCATCACAAGAGCAGGGAACTATGGCTACACCTTC. It codes for CAITRAGNYGYTF.

In its sample, this clone was seen once. The chain is built from TRBV7-9 and TRBJ1-1; D call uncertain. Germline V CDR1 and CDR2: SEHNR, FQNEAQ (reference sequence). Trimming stripped 5 bases from V and 4 bases from J, with 8 bases between. The CDR3 runs to 12 residues. CDR3 residues: CASSAEGTEAFF. The DNA of the CDR3 is TGTGCCAGCAGCGCTGAGGGCACTGAAGCTTTCTTT.

The chain combines TRBV2 with TRBJ1-6, with D hard to call. Trimming left V 6 bases short and J 4 bases short, with 10 bases between. Looked up from germline, CDR1 is SNHLY and CDR2 is FYNNEI. The CDR3 consists of 14 residues. CDR3: CASRPDSYNSPLHF. CDR3 coding DNA: TGTGCCAGCAGACCGGACTCGTATAATTCACCCCTCCACTTT.

CDR3 nucleotide sequence: TGTGCCTGGACCCATATGAGCGGGGGTAGGGAGACCCAGTACTTC. This gives the protein CAWTHMSGGRETQYF. This chain joins TRBV30 and TRBJ2-5, with 8 bases aligning to TRBD2. CDR1 and CDR2 from the germline V gene are GTSNPN and SVGIG (reference sequence). There are 15 residues in the CDR3. V gave up 4 bases and J gave up 5 bases; unmatched junction bases: 12.

This chain joins TRBV29-1 and TRBJ2-1; TRBD2 is a possible D gene (6 bases). Germline loops: CDR1 SQVTM, CDR2 ANQGSEA. V gave up 1 base and J gave up 0 bases, with 13 bases separating them. The CDR3 has 16 residues. The CDR3 is CSVEVRAGSSYNEQFF. The CDR3 region has the DNA TGCAGCGTTGAAGTCCGGGCGGGGTCCTCCTACAATGAGCAGTTCTTC.

V and J are TRBV11-2 and TRBJ1-2, with a possible D match to TRBD1 (6 bases). Germline CDR1 is SGHAT and CDR2 is FQNNGV. The CDR3 covers 15 residues. The V end lost 0 bases, the J end lost 4 bases, and 12 bases lay between the germline ends. This CDR3 reads CASSLDPGAFYGYTF. Written as DNA, the CDR3 is TGTGCCAGCAGCTTAGATCCAGGGGCCTTCTATGGCTACACCTTC.

This sequence joins TRBV3-1 (or the pseudogene TRBV3-2) and TRBJ1-2; tentatively, D is TRBD1 (5 bases). The germline V gene has CDR1 LGHDT and CDR2 YNNKEL (reference sequence). V lost 4 bases and J lost 4, with 13 bases in between. This CDR3 is built from 14 residues. The CDR3 loop is CASSPRGSVYGYTF. The CDR3 DNA reads as TGTGCCAGCAGCCCTAGGGGATCAGTCTATGGCTACACCTTC.

Note on this clone: This sample also contains other DNA sequences that code for the same CDR3. The chain has TRBV9 and TRBJ1-4, with 7 bases matching TRBD1. Germline V gene sequence: CDR1 SGDLS, CDR2 YYNGEE. V lost 3 bases to trimming and J lost 5 bases; unmatched junction nucleotides: 4. The CDR3 consists of 14 residues. CDR3 region: CASSGGTVNEKLFF. The CDR3 DNA reads TGTGCCAGCAGCGGAGGGACAGTCAATGAAAAACTGTTTTTT. Full variable domain (missing parts from reference TRBV9 and TRBJ1-4): DSGVTQTPKHLITATGQRVTLRCSPRSGDLSVYWYQQSLDQGLQFLIQYYNGEERAKGNILERFSAQQFPDLHSELNLSSLELGDSALYFCASSGGTVNEKLFFGSGTQLSVL.

CDR3 bases: TGCAGCGTCACCCAGGGGGCGAGCCTTACCTTCTCCTACGAGCAGTACTTC. This encodes CSVTQGASLTFSYEQYF. The chain links TRBV29-1 to TRBJ2-7; 8 nucleotides align to TRBD1. This CDR3 comprises 17 residues. Germline V gives CDR1 SQVTM, CDR2 ANQGSEA. The V gene end was trimmed by 6 bases and the J gene end by 0 bases; junction bases not matched to a gene: 16.

The count of this clone is one. The CDR3 loop reads CASTGGGYTDTQYF. The CDR3 nucleotides are TGTGCCAGTACTGGCGGGGGGTACACAGATACGCAGTATTTT. The chain joins TRBV19 to TRBJ2-3; TRBD2 agrees at 8 bases. The germline gives CDR1 LNHDA, CDR2 SQIVND (reference sequence). The CDR3 has 14 amino acids. J was trimmed by 2 bases and V by 7 bases; bases with no gene match: 5.

This chain links TRBV5-4 with TRBJ2-3, with TRBD1 identical over 8 bases. The trim removed 3 bases at V and 0 bases at J, leaving 0 bases unmatched. The germline gives CDR1 SGHNT, CDR2 YYREEE (reference sequence). This CDR3 contains 14 residues. CDR3 DNA: TGTGCCAGCAGCTCAGGGGGCAGCACAGATACGCAGTATTTT. It is translated as CASSSGGSTDTQYF.

The genes are TRBV21-1 and TRBJ2-1; the table's D call of TRBD2 was not tested on the DNA. TRBV21-1 is described as a pseudogene. The CDR3 loop spans 18 amino acids. The CDR3 loop is CASSKERLAGATYNEQFF. The DNA of the CDR3 is TGTGCCAGCAGCAAAGAGAGACTAGCGGGGGCCACCTACAATGAGCAGTTCTTC.

The rearrangement joins TRBV27 to TRBJ1-6; D may be TRBD1 (5 bases). V shed 5 bases and J shed 7 bases, with 15 bases lying between them. This CDR3 has 15 amino acids. The germline CDR1 and CDR2 sequences are MNHEY and SMNVEV (reference sequence). CDR3 nucleotide sequence: TGTGCCAGCAGTCCATTAAAGGGGTACAATTCACCCCTCCACTTT. Protein: CASSPLKGYNSPLHF.

This chain links TRBV7-9 with TRBJ2-5; 8 bases are shared with TRBD1. The J segment lost 5 bases and the V segment lost 2 bases, leaving 7 bases of the junction unmatched. This CDR3 has 15 amino acids. Germline assignment: CDR1 SEHNR and CDR2 FQNEAQ (reference sequence). For the CDR3, the DNA is TGTGCCAGCAGCTTATCCCAGGGGGCTCATGAGACCCAGTACTTC. Amino acid sequence: CASSLSQGAHETQYF. Looking up the rest from reference TRBV7-9 and TRBJ2-5 gives the full variable domain: DTGVSQNPRHKITKRGQNVTFRCDPISEHNRLYWYRQTLGQGPEFLTYFQNEAQLEKSRLLSDRFSAERPKGSFSTLEIQRTEQGDSAMYLCASSLSQGAHETQYFGPGTRLLVL.

The chain carries TRBV5-1 and TRBJ2-1, with 9 bases lining up with TRBD2. The junction had 13 bases not matched to a gene; V was cut back by 4 bases and J by 5 bases. CDR1 is SGHRS and CDR2 is YFSETQ in the germline V gene. The CDR3 sequence is 17 residues long. CDR3 nucleotide sequence: TGCGCCAGCAGCGCGAGAAGGGCGGGGGGGTACGACAATGAGCAGTTCTTC. Translation: CASSARRAGGYDNEQFF. The full variable domain, its missing parts supplied by reference TRBV5-1 and TRBJ2-1, is KAGVTQTPRYLIKTRGQQVTLSCSPISGHRSVSWYQQTPGQGLQFLFEYFSETQRNKGNFPGRFSGRQFSNSRSEMNVSTLELGDSALYLCASSARRAGGYDNEQFFGPGTRLTVL.

The rearrangement links TRBV29-1 to TRBJ2-5, with D maybe TRBD2 (6 bases). Looked up from germline, CDR1 is SQVTM and CDR2 is ANQGSEA. V lost 3 bases and J 4 bases, leaving 15 bases between the germline ends. The CDR3 has 14 residues. The CDR3 nucleotides are TGCAGCGTTGATTCGGGTTCGGGGGTAGAGACCCAGTACTTC. Amino acids: CSVDSGSGVETQYF.

The chain carries TRBV5-1 and TRBJ2-3, with TRBD1 matching over 7 bases. V dropped 3 bases and J dropped 2; count of bases not matched to a gene: 12. In germline, CDR1 is SGHRS, CDR2 YFSETQ. CDR3 length: 17 amino acids. CDR3 sequence reads: CASSSRTGVTATDTQYF. CDR3 nucleotide sequence: TGCGCCAGCAGCTCGAGAACAGGGGTCACAGCCACAGATACGCAGTATTTT.

This chain connects TRBV4-2 to TRBJ1-2, with 7 bases matching TRBD1. This CDR3 has 15 amino acids. From germline, CDR1 is LGHNA and CDR2 YNFKEQ. Trimming removed 3 bases from V and 2 bases from J; junction bases left unmatched: 6. The CDR3 region is CASSHRTGRNYGYTF. The CDR3, as DNA: TGTGCCAGCAGCCACCGGACAGGACGAAACTATGGCTACACCTTC.